The present T cell receptor (beta chain) was sequenced within a study of blood T cell repertoires in COVID-19. As for the study in general: From the United States, Italy and Spain came samples of acute and convalescent COVID-19. T cells, B-cell-depleted T cells, or PBMCs provided the cDNA or gDNA that served as material.

Deletions cut 4 bases from V and 7 bases from J, with 17 bases between. The CDR3 sequence is 15 residues long. Per germline, CDR1 SGHNT and CDR2 YYREEE (reference sequence). Original analysis: Researchers report that nucleated cell counts were estimated from reference gene primer amplification. Measured with immunoSEQ multiplex PCR; TCRdb has only the in-frame clones, and not every one. From that table come the V and J calls and clone size; the DNA was used to work out D and trimming. Among around 200,000 clones listed, approximately 80% were seen once. The TCR was taken from a woman of 80 years or more with acute or convalescent COVID-19. The chain recombines TRBV5-4 with TRBJ1-4; D may be TRBD1 (6 bases). The sample comprised peripheral blood. The CDR3 is CASSQKTGRGEKLFF. Written as DNA, the CDR3 is TGTGCCAGCAGCCAAAAAACAGGGAGGGGTGAAAAACTGTTTTTT.